A single sample is the source of the 2 T cell receptor beta chains below, sequenced in a study of chemoradiotherapy in HPV16-positive cancers (dated by TCRdb to 2021 to 2024). Receptors were amplified or captured by the immunoSEQ multiplex PCR assay. Imported from immuneACCESS, the table was reduced by TCRdb to in-frame sequences with V and J called. These copies leave out some clones; in studies compared against another copy, an unresolved V gene accounts for under half, and the cause of the remainder is not known. This sample holds more than 15,000 clones; 90% were observed only once. 13% to 15% of the sample belongs to the ten largest clones. The material sequenced was blood, taken from a patient who underwent chemoradiotherapy. The source is a human donor with HPV-associated anogenital cancer.

The chain is built from TRBV6-6 and TRBJ2-7; D possibly corresponds to TRBD1 (6 bases). The germline V gene has CDR1 MNHNY and CDR2 SVGAGI (reference sequence). The CDR3 is 14 residues long. V shed 5 bases and J shed 3 bases, with 14 bases lying between them. The CDR3 DNA sequence: TGTGCCAGCAGTCCCGAGGACAGATTCTACGAGCAGTACTTC. This translates into CASSPEDRFYEQYF.

The J gene is TRBJ2-1, the V gene TRBV9; D is unclear. V lost 0 bases and J lost 6, with 7 bases in between. The CDR3 is 13 amino acids. The germline CDR1 and CDR2 sequences are SGDLS and YYNGEE. The CDR3 protein is CASSVASGNEQFF. CDR3 DNA: TGTGCCAGCAGCGTAGCTTCAGGCAATGAGCAGTTCTTC.